This T cell receptor beta chain came from a study of siplizumab effects on memory and regulatory T cells. Findings and limits, study-wide: Some alloreactive sequences were traceable to unstimulated CD4+ memory cells, and siplizumab significantly reduced them. Researchers could map only a minor fraction of alloreactive clones to unstimulated subsets. Mappable alloreactive CD4+ clones came from Treg cells about 69% of the time on average with siplizumab, against about 26% in controls.

Assays covered around 10^5 TCR templates per sample. Repertoires were generated with immunoSEQ multiplex PCR, while TCRdb's copy carries only in-frame clones and drops some. This sample carries more than 85,000 clones, roughly nine tenths of them seen once, and the ten largest clones take 1.1%. Remarks on this clone: Its antigen is undetermined.

Per the germline V gene, CDR1 is SNHLY and CDR2 is FYNNEI. The trim removed 6 bases at V and 4 bases at J, leaving 8 bases unmatched. This CDR3 has 16 residues. The sequencing input was CD4+ T cells sorted from blood. This TCR was recovered from a human donor in good health. The chain joins TRBV2 to TRBJ2-2; 10 bases line up with TRBD1. The CDR3 is CASSPGTGAFTGELFF. As DNA, the CDR3 is TGTGCCAGCAGCCCCGGGACAGGGGCGTTCACCGGGGAGCTGTTTTTT. The whole variable domain, filled in from reference TRBV2 and TRBJ2-2, reads EPEVTQTPSHQVTQMGQEVILRCVPISNHLYFYWYRQILGQKVEFLVSFYNNEISEKSEIFDDQFSVERPDGSNFTLKIRSTKLEDSAMYFCASSPGTGAFTGELFFGEGSRLTVL.